This T cell receptor beta chain stems from a study of cytomegalovirus exposure and HLA in healthy donors (dated by TCRdb to 2016 to 2017). Turning to the overall study: An earlier analysis of 550 to 700 of the donors reported roughly 300 Gb of sequence data and approximately 110 million unique TCR beta sequences from about 180 million T cells. Around 320 gigabases of sequencing data and 78 million or so unique TCR sequences were included in an early release covering about 600 HLA-typed donors. Of the 300 to 500 genotyped donors, 70% to 90% were placed in the genetic ancestry cluster associated with self-reported Caucasian donors. The study was designed to test whether signatures of past pathogen exposure could be identified by cataloging public T cell receptors. The T cell repertoires of about 700 subjects were profiled by immunosequencing and related to cytomegalovirus serostatus. In addition to the first cohort of 650 to 750 subjects, a separate validation cohort of 130 or so different subjects was used. High-throughput TCR immunosequencing, statistical association of individual TCRs with disease status, and machine learning were combined to predict cytomegalovirus infection status. To study patterns of TCR occurrence, a later analysis re-analyzed previously published TCR beta repertoires from several hundred donors and added high-resolution HLA genotyping. Rather than drawing on any new phenotypic data, the later analysis identified candidate immune exposures from TCR beta sequences and the way those sequences occurred across donors. To decide whether each TCR beta V gene segment behaved as functional or pseudogenic, an earlier analysis of approximately 590 of the donors relied on high-throughput TCR beta sequencing. Alongside the repertoire data, information on donor age, sex, ethnicity and CMV serostatus was compiled. In a later genetic analysis, genome-wide SNP genotypes for about three fifths of the 666 donors were used, and that subset was treated as a discovery cohort. Every discovery cohort repertoire had been produced on one sequencing platform. Class I and class II HLA loci were covered by the typing at four-digit resolution. Typing coverage varied by locus: about 620-630 donors for A, B, C, DRB1 and DQB1; roughly 520 for DQA1; over 600 for DPA1; roughly 470 for DPB1. Because of strong linkage in the cohort, four or five DR-DQ haplotypes were treated as single units for association and clustering. On average, roughly 240,000 unique TCR beta nucleotide sequences were sequenced per donor among 300 to 500 genotyped donors of the cohort, with about 19% of those sequences being non-productive. Here is what the overall study found, with its caveats: Several of the top co-occurrence clusters appeared to be linked to parvovirus B19, influenza, CMV and Epstein-Barr virus, according to a later analysis. Because counts were too low, some 16 rarely observed V segments, including chromosome 9 orphons, were excluded from the earlier analysis of about 500 of the donors. According to the authors, the approach could potentially be generalized to other disease states and immunological phenotypes. In a later analysis, the rate of TCR association differed among HLA loci, with DRB1 alleles having the most associated TCRs and HLA-C alleles having the fewest. Specific HLA alleles were associated with some 15,000 TCR beta sequences at a false discovery rate of 0.05 in a later analysis. A further reported finding was that TCR beta sequences accurately predicted the HLA-A and HLA-B alleles for most subjects in the first cohort. In a later analysis, HLA-associated TCR beta chains were found to be more clonally expanded and to have lower generation probabilities than equally common non-associated chains. A group of highly shared sequence variants was considered likely to be a technical artifact of the sequencing pipeline. In the study, 150 to 200 TCR beta chains were listed as associated with cytomegalovirus. In a later genetic analysis, a missense DCLRE1C variant was associated with V-gene and J-gene trimming of TCR beta chains, and the association was replicated in an independent cohort. Because HLA typing was missing for some donors at each locus, association tests included only the typed subset. In both the original and validation cohorts, the classifier was reported to diagnose cytomegalovirus status with high specificity and sensitivity. Presence/absence analyses assumed roughly uniform sequencing depth across donors, an assumption that may not hold. In vitro tests confirmed that a few of the cytomegalovirus-associated TCR beta chains recognize cytomegalovirus antigens. The only immune exposure information available for the cohort was CMV serostatus. Most CMV-associated TCR beta chains appeared to be HLA-restricted in a later analysis, and the HLA associations seemed to be driven largely by CMV exposure. In a later genetic analysis, fewer N-insertions in productive TCRs were reported among donors in an Asian-associated ancestry cluster than the roughly 710-donor mean. Broadly in line with IMGT annotations, most TCR beta V segments showed up in productive rearrangements about 87% or about 30% of the time in an earlier analysis of approximately 640 of the donors. This cohort had only TCR beta chains sequenced, and the lack of alpha or paired-chain data limited which features could be detected. Some IMGT-functional V segments, including TRBV6-2 and TRBV6-3, could not be distinguished by the 87-base-pair reads and were therefore excluded. Strong co-occurrence of HLA alleles, especially DR and DQ, made assigning TCR associations to individual alleles difficult. Linkage disequilibrium might explain the correlated functional status among segregating V segments, but an unknown experimental factor could not be excluded. Most TCR sequences were observed very rarely across donors, whereas some public TCRs were present in many individuals.

The cohort comprised fewer than 700 healthy bone marrow donors. At the time of sampling, all cohort members were nominally healthy, though unrecorded immune exposures were likely present. The donor tested CMV seronegative, placing the donor among the approximately 360 seronegative members of the cohort. Every donor gave a peripheral blood sample, and the peripheral blood mononuclear cells from that sample were used for TCR beta sequencing. Genomic DNA was extracted from the blood cell samples with the Qiagen DNeasy Blood Extraction Kit. The CDR3 runs 16 amino acids, cysteine and phenylalanine included. The entry retains the CDR3 DNA only, 48 bases that are in frame from base 1. According to the germline V gene (reference sequence), CDR1 reads SEHNR and CDR2 reads FQNEAQ. The junction carries 9 bases between V and J, which are trimmed by 0 bases and 1 base respectively. Receptors were amplified or captured by the immunoSEQ multiplex PCR assay. A mixture of 60 forward primers for TCR Vbeta segments and 13 reverse primers for TCR Jbeta segments was used in the multiplex PCR. The CDR3 region of rearranged TCR beta genes was amplified from genomic DNA by a multiplex PCR assay. The amplified TCR beta libraries were sequenced on the Illumina HiSeq System as 87-base-pair reads. The original pipeline was this. In a later analysis, some 80 million unique TCR beta chains were counted across the approximately 670 repertoires, and approximately 9.9 million of these chains were shared by at least two donors. A nearest-neighbor algorithm error-corrected the raw reads and collapsed the reads into unique sequences, merging closely related sequences to remove PCR and sequencing errors. Alignment of CDR3 sequences to IMGT reference sequences was used to assign V, D and J gene segments. For a sequence to be retained, a match of at least six nucleotides to both a V gene segment and a J gene segment was required. Rearrangements were called productive when the CDR3 lacked stop codons and stayed in frame with V and J; all others were non-productive. CDR3 was defined according to IMGT convention as the region running from the second conserved V-encoded cysteine to the conserved J-encoded phenylalanine. Sequences without an unambiguous match to a single V gene segment were excluded from the earlier analysis of a few hundred of the donors. In an earlier analysis of roughly 500 of the donors, V segments were called functional above 56.7% productive rearrangements and were called segregating when the between-donor standard deviation exceeded 5%. A statistical classification framework was built for diagnosing cytomegalovirus status from the catalog of TCR beta chain sequences. V and J gene assignment, in a later analysis, came from comparing TCR nucleotide sequences with IMGT/GENE-DB human TR gene sequences. Using the TCRdist pipeline, a later analysis assigned CDR3 sequences along with most-parsimonious VDJ recombination scenarios. In a later analysis, every TCR beta chain was defined by the combination of its CDR3 amino acid sequence and its V-gene family, and reads without a unique V-gene family were dropped. In a later analysis, around 600 highly shared, low-generation-probability nucleotide sequences were removed to address suspected cross-contamination and a sequencing artifact. In a later analysis, a clonal expansion index was calculated for each public chain from normalized within-repertoire ranks of inferred template counts. In a later analysis, generation probabilities were computed with a VDJ recombination model fitted to out-of-frame rearrangements, and the resulting probabilities were checked against IGoR. Hypergeometric tests were used in a later analysis to score TCR-TCR, TCR-HLA and TCR-CMV co-occurrence, with a repertoire-size bias correction applied to the TCR pairs. In a later analysis, false discovery rates were estimated by permuting HLA or CMV assignments 20 times. In a later analysis, co-occurring TCRs were grouped using DBSCAN, with TCRdist sequence similarity added in when clustering inside HLA-allele-positive subsets. For co-occurrence clustering, repertoires with fewer than 30,000 or more than 120,000 public chains were excluded, along with five repertoires with anomalous nucleotide sharing. TCRdb carries this immuneACCESS record with in-frame sequences only. Its versions omit some clonotypes, under half of them owing to an unresolved V gene in the studies checked, with the rest unexplained. The V and J calls and clone size were taken over from that table, and D and trimming were inferred from the DNA. This sample has more than 90,000 clones in its table, and roughly 80% of those were observed once. More than 0.6% of the sample is held by the ten biggest clonotypes.

A remark on this clone: No cognate antigen has been identified for it. Per-nucleotide qualities are absent, and no much larger clonotype sits a single base away.

The chain links TRBV7-9 with TRBJ2-2; no D gene call is confident. Source material: PBMCs. The TCR sequence derives from a woman in her sixties or seventies in good health and CMV-seronegative. The CDR3 loop reads CASSLAFHRNTGELFF. The DNA reads as follows: TGTGCCAGCAGCTTAGCCTTCCACAGGAACACCGGGGAGCTGTTTTTT.